Each of the 25 T cell receptor beta chains below was sequenced from the same sample in a study of control samples from healthy donors and cancer patients. The table came from immunoSEQ multiplex PCR; TCRdb's copy has only in-frame clones and leaves some out. This repertoire shows roughly 450,000 clones, 90% found once; its top ten account for 5.5% to 8%. The source material was PBMCs. These receptors all stem from a man between 40 and 49 years old with head and neck cancer.

J is TRBJ2-3 and V is TRBV30; 9 positions match TRBD1. CDR3 length: 16 residues. Germline lookup yields CDR1 GTSNPN and CDR2 SVGIG (reference sequence). With 3 bases clipped from V and 6 bases from J, the junction kept 13 bases outside the gene matches. This CDR3 is CAWSGGTGTFGDTQYF. The CDR3 DNA reads TGTGCCTGGAGCGGGGGGACAGGGACTTTCGGTGATACGCAGTATTTT.

The chain is built from TRBV29-1 and TRBJ1-1; D gene unclear. CDR1 and CDR2 (germline): SQVTM, ANQGSEA. Trimming removed 3 bases at V and 1 base at J, with 6 bases between. This CDR3 has 12 amino acids. The CDR3 sequence is CSVDSGNTEAFF. The CDR3 nucleotides read TGCAGCGTTGATTCGGGGAACACTGAAGCTTTCTTT.

The chain joins TRBV20-1 to TRBJ1-4; D ambiguous. V lost 6 bases and J lost 3, with 8 bases in between. CDR1 and CDR2 (germline): DFQATT, SNEGSKA (reference sequence). This CDR3 is built from 12 residues. CDR3 in amino acids: CSASNSNEKLFF. DNA of the CDR3: TGCAGTGCGAGTAACTCTAATGAAAAACTGTTTTTT.

The CDR3 sequence: CASSVEGGLETQYF. The CDR3 bases are TGTGCCAGCAGCGTAGAGGGGGGGTTGGAGACCCAGTACTTC. This rearrangement joins TRBV9 to TRBJ2-5, with D maybe TRBD2 (7 bases). The CDR3 extends over 14 amino acids. Trimming cost V 0 bases and J 5 bases, with 11 bases left between them. The germline V gene has CDR1 SGDLS and CDR2 YYNGEE. The full variable domain, its missing parts supplied by reference TRBV9 and TRBJ2-5, is DSGVTQTPKHLITATGQRVTLRCSPRSGDLSVYWYQQSLDQGLQFLIQYYNGEERAKGNILERFSAQQFPDLHSELNLSSLELGDSALYFCASSVEGGLETQYFGPGTRLLVL.

The V gene is TRBV6-5, the J gene TRBJ2-7; D is unresolved. The V and J ends lost 2 bases and 5 bases respectively, with 4 bases between them. Germline values: CDR1 MNHEY, CDR2 SVGAGI. This CDR3 region has 11 residues. In nucleotides, the CDR3 is TGTGCCAGCAGTTACGGGGACGAGCAGTACTTC. Translating gives CASSYGDEQYF.

The gene calls are TRBV18 and TRBJ1-5, with TRBD1 matching 7 bases. The CDR3 runs 15 residues. Looked up from germline, CDR1 is KGHSH and CDR2 is LQKENI. Germline trimming cut 5 bases from V and 2 bases from J; bases unmatched to any gene: 6. The CDR3 region is CASSIDRERNQPQHF. CDR3 in DNA: TGTGCCAGCTCAATTGACAGGGAACGCAATCAGCCCCAGCATTTT.

The V call is TRBV12-3 or TRBV12-4, the J call TRBJ1-1; TRBD1 is a possible D gene (5 bases). V lost 3 bases, J lost 10 bases, and 15 bases lay in between. The CDR3 has 13 residues. The CDR3 DNA is TGTGCCAGCAGTTTTATCCAGGCGGGGGGAGCTTTCTTT. It translates to CASSFIQAGGAFF.

The chain recombines TRBV6-5 with TRBJ1-1; D remains unclear. Trimming removed 9 bases at V and 2 bases at J, with 13 bases between. Germline lookup yields CDR1 MNHEY and CDR2 SVGAGI. The CDR3 length is 13 residues. The DNA for the CDR3 is TGTGCCAGTCACTTGACACCTAACACTGAAGCTTTCTTT. This translates into CASHLTPNTEAFF.

The chain carries TRBV29-1 and TRBJ1-1, with unresolved D. CDR1 SQVTM and CDR2 ANQGSEA come from the germline V gene. V lost 4 bases, J lost 1 base, and 10 bases lay in between. The CDR3 extends over 13 amino acids. This CDR3 reads CSVGAEGNTEAFF. The CDR3 DNA reads TGCAGCGTTGGGGCTGAGGGGAACACTGAAGCTTTCTTT.

The chain links TRBV19 to TRBJ1-4, with D hard to call. The V end was cut by 3 bases, the J end by 4 bases, with 9 bases between. CDR3 length equals 14 residues. Per germline, CDR1 LNHDA and CDR2 SQIVND (reference sequence). CDR3 sequence (DNA): TGTGCCAGTAGTATCGGAGCCGTTAATGAAAAACTGTTTTTT. It encodes CASSIGAVNEKLFF.

The chain employs TRBV6-2 or TRBV6-3 and TRBJ1-5, with D possibly TRBD1 on 5 matching bases. This CDR3 comprises 20 residues. Trimming shortened V by 2 bases and J by 4 bases, and 27 bases separated the two germline ends. Looked up from germline, CDR1 is MNHEY and CDR2 is SVGEGT. The CDR3 DNA is TGTGCCAGCAGTTACCCTACGGGCAGGGTCGCCACCCCCAATAATCAGCCCCAGCATTTT. Translated: CASSYPTGRVATPNNQPQHF.

The J gene is TRBJ2-5, the V gene TRBV28; possibly TRBD2 for D (6 bases). Germline V gives CDR1 MDHEN, CDR2 SYDVKM. V lost 6 bases to trimming and J lost 7 bases, with 18 bases between them. The CDR3 spans 14 residues. DNA of the CDR3: TGTGCCAGCAGAGCGAACGGGGGAGGCAGGACCCAGTACTTC. It specifies CASRANGGGRTQYF.

With regard to this clone: This sample includes further DNA sequences coding for the same CDR3. The rearrangement uses TRBV3-1 (or the pseudogene TRBV3-2) and TRBJ1-5; D ambiguous. V was clipped by 2 bases and J by 4 bases, with 3 bases between them. The CDR3 is 12 residues long. Looked up from germline, CDR1 is LGHDT and CDR2 is YNNKEL (reference sequence). This chain's CDR3 is CASSQLNQPQHF. The CDR3 nucleotides read TGTGCCAGCAGCCAATTGAATCAGCCCCAGCATTTT.

The rearrangement joins TRBV5-6 to TRBJ2-7; no clear D gene. Germline V gene lookup returns CDR1 SGHDT and CDR2 YYEEEE. This CDR3 contains 17 residues. The V end was cut by 4 bases, the J end by 0 bases, with 20 bases between. DNA for the CDR3: TGTGCCAGCAGCCCTATGGGTGAGTGGGATCTCTCCTACGAGCAGTACTTC. Its translation: CASSPMGEWDLSYEQYF. The whole variable domain, filled in from reference TRBV5-6 and TRBJ2-7, reads DAGVTQSPTHLIKTRGQQVTLRCSPKSGHDTVSWYQQALGQGPQFIFQYYEEEERQRGNFPDRFSGHQFPNYSSELNVNALLLGDSALYLCASSPMGEWDLSYEQYFGPGTRLTVT.

This clone came up once. J is TRBJ2-1 and V is TRBV20-1, with D uncertain. The V gene's germline CDR1 is DFQATT and CDR2 SNEGSKA (reference sequence). The CDR3 totals 15 residues. Deletions cut 3 bases from V and 0 bases from J, with 12 bases between. DNA of the CDR3: TGCAGTGCTAGTTTAGGACGGAACTCCTACAATGAGCAGTTCTTC. It codes for CSASLGRNSYNEQFF.

This clone was counted between two and nine times. J is TRBJ2-4 and V is TRBV19; D unresolved. V lost 3 bases and J lost 0, with 15 bases in between. This CDR3 comprises 17 residues. Germline V gene sequence: CDR1 LNHDA, CDR2 SQIVND (reference sequence). The CDR3 DNA follows: TGTGCCAGTAGTATGTGGGTTGAGGAACTAGCCAAAAACATTCAGTACTTC. Protein sequence: CASSMWVEELAKNIQYF.

The V and J genes are TRBV6-4 and TRBJ2-3; possibly TRBD1 or TRBD2 for D (5 bases each). Trimming removed 2 bases from V and 1 base from J, with 13 bases in between. CDR3 size: 16 residues. The germline V gene encodes CDR1 MRHNA and CDR2 SNTAGT. Here the CDR3 DNA reads TGTGCCAGCAGTGACGGGGGAATTAGGGGCACAGATACGCAGTATTTT. It specifies CASSDGGIRGTDTQYF.

This sequence joins TRBV3-1 (or the pseudogene TRBV3-2) and TRBJ2-2, with 11 positions matching TRBD2. Germline CDR1 and CDR2: LGHDT and YNNKEL (reference sequence). The V and J ends lost 4 bases and 3 bases, in that order; junction bases with no gene match: 1. The CDR3 covers 15 residues. CDR3 nucleotides: TGTGCCAGCAGCCTACTAGCGGGGGACACCGGGGAGCTGTTTTTT. Amino acids: CASSLLAGDTGELFF.

The chain couples TRBV4-3 to TRBJ1-2; tentative D call: TRBD1 (6 bases). Per germline, CDR1 LGHNA and CDR2 YSLEER. CDR3 length equals 16 residues. V was trimmed by 0 bases and J by 0 bases, leaving 11 bases between them. CDR3 nucleotides: TGCGCCAGCAGCCAAGATAGACAGGAGACTAACTATGGCTACACCTTC. As protein: CASSQDRQETNYGYTF.

This sequence joins TRBV3-1 (or the pseudogene TRBV3-2) and TRBJ2-7, with TRBD2 matching over 8 bases. The CDR3 consists of 15 residues. V trimming: 9 bases; J trimming: 5 bases; junction bases outside the gene matches: 15. Germline V gene lookup returns CDR1 LGHDT and CDR2 YNNKEL (reference sequence). The CDR3, as DNA: TGTGCCAGTTCGGCGCCCTCGGGGGGGCGTCACGAGCAGTACTTC. Amino acids: CASSAPSGGRHEQYF.

This clone was detected a few times. The chain uses TRBV5-8 and TRBJ2-1, with D maybe TRBD2 (6 bases). This CDR3 has 17 amino acids. The germline CDR1 and CDR2 sequences are SGHTS and YDEGEE. V was cut by 0 bases and J by 4 bases, with 17 bases left in between. The CDR3 is CASSLAWWEAGYNEQFF. DNA for the CDR3: TGTGCCAGCAGCTTGGCCTGGTGGGAGGCAGGGTACAATGAGCAGTTCTTC.

The gene calls are TRBV18 and TRBJ2-1; 7 nucleotides agree with TRBD1. V shed 8 bases and J 5 bases; nucleotides not matched to a gene: 3. The CDR3 sequence is 12 residues long. Germline V lookup: CDR1 KGHSH, CDR2 LQKENI. CDR3 residues: CASTDRDNEQFF. CDR3 sequence (DNA): TGTGCCAGCACAGACAGGGACAATGAGCAGTTCTTC.

The gene calls are TRBV7-9 and TRBJ1-3; the D is unclear. V lost 1 base and J 4 bases, leaving 11 bases between the germline ends. The CDR3 contains 15 residues. Germline V gene sequence: CDR1 SEHNR, CDR2 FQNEAQ (reference sequence). The CDR3 reads CASSLVNPGGNTIYF. CDR3 DNA sequence: TGTGCCAGCAGCTTAGTGAATCCAGGCGGAAACACCATATATTTT.

The chain links TRBV5-6 to TRBJ1-1; tentatively, D is TRBD1 (6 bases). Trimming took 0 bases from V and 4 from J, leaving 13 bases between them. Germline lookup yields CDR1 SGHDT and CDR2 YYEEEE. The CDR3 totals 15 residues. CDR3 loop: CASSLASGGGTEAFF. CDR3 nucleotide sequence: TGTGCCAGCAGCTTGGCGTCAGGAGGGGGCACTGAAGCTTTCTTT.

The chain joins TRBV6-6 to TRBJ2-7; D call uncertain. V was cut by 2 bases and J by 3 bases, with 5 bases left in between. The CDR3 is 12 residues long. The germline gives CDR1 MNHNY, CDR2 SVGAGI (reference sequence). The CDR3, as DNA: TGTGCCAGCAGTTACACCCTCTACGAGCAGTACTTC. It encodes CASSYTLYEQYF.